The TCR beta chain described here comes from a study of T cell repertoires in cytomegalovirus infection. Study overall: Use of recently identified HLA-C-restricted and well-studied HLA-B-restricted CMV epitopes was part of the study. Matching HLA type, along with CMV infection, was indicated by public TCR beta signatures.

TCRdb reprocessed the reads via MiXCR and lists one record per CDR3 protein. The sample lists about 78,000 distinct CDR3 sequences; about 40% were seen once. Comment on this clonotype: Its antigen is not known.

The source is a human donor in good health (CMV status not recorded). Some clones in this sample may be carry-over from other donors' samples. The sample consisted of CD8+ T cells from cultured PBMCs, taken from culture after CMV antigen stimulation.

The CDR3 coding sequence is TGTGCCAGCAGTCGGACAGGGGTTCTTCAGCCCCAGCATTTT. Its translation: CASSRTGVLQPQHF. The rearrangement joins TRBV12-3 or TRBV12-4 to TRBJ1-5, with 9 bases identical to TRBD1. Trimming took 5 bases from V and 6 from J; bases not matched to a gene: 5. CDR3 size: 14 residues.